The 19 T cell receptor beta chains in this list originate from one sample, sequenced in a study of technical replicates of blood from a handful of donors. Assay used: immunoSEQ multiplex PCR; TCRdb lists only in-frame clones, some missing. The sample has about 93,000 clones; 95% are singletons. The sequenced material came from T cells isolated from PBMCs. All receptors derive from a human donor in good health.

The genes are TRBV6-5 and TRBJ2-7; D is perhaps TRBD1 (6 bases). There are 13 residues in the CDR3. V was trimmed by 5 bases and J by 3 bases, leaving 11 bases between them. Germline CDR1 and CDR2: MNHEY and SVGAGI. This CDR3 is CASSHREGYEQYF. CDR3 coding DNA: TGTGCCAGCAGTCACAGGGAAGGCTACGAGCAGTACTTC.

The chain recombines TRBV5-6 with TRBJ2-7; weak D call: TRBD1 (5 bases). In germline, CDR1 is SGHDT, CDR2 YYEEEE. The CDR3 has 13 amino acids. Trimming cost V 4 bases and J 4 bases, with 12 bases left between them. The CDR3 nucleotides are TGTGCCAGCAGCACCCCAGGGATATACGAGCAGTACTTC. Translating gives CASSTPGIYEQYF. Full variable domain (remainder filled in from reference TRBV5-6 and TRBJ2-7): DAGVTQSPTHLIKTRGQQVTLRCSPKSGHDTVSWYQQALGQGPQFIFQYYEEEERQRGNFPDRFSGHQFPNYSSELNVNALLLGDSALYLCASSTPGIYEQYFGPGTRLTVT.

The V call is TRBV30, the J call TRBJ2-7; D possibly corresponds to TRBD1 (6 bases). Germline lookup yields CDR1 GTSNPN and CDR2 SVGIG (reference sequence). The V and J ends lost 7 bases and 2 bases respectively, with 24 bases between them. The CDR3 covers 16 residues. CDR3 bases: TGTGCCTCACGAGGGGGAATGGTGGGGTCGGCCTACGAGCAGTACTTC. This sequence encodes CASRGGMVGSAYEQYF.

CDR3 DNA sequence: TGTGCCAGCAGCTTGGGCACAGAGAACACTGAAGCTTTCTTT. Its protein is CASSLGTENTEAFF. The chain carries TRBV5-6 and TRBJ1-1; D not certain. V gave up 0 bases and J gave up 1 base, with 7 bases separating them. The CDR3 extends over 14 amino acids. Germline lookup yields CDR1 SGHDT and CDR2 YYEEEE.

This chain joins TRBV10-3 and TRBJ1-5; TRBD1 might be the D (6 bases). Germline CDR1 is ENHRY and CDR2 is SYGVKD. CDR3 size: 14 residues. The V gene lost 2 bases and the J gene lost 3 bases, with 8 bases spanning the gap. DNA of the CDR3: TGTGCCATCAGTGAGACAGGGAACAATCAGCCCCAGCATTTT. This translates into CAISETGNNQPQHF.

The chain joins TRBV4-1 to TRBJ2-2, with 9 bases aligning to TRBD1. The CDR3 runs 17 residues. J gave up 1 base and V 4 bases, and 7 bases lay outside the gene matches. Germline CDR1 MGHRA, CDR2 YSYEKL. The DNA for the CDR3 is TGCGCCAGCAGCCCGCGACCGGGACAGGGGAACACCGGGGAGCTGTTTTTT. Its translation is CASSPRPGQGNTGELFF.

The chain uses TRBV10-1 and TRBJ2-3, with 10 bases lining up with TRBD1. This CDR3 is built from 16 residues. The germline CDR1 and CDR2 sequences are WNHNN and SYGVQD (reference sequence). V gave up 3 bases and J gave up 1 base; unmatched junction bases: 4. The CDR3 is CASSDAGTGGTDTQYF. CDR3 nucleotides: TGCGCCAGCAGTGATGCCGGGACAGGGGGCACAGATACGCAGTATTTT.

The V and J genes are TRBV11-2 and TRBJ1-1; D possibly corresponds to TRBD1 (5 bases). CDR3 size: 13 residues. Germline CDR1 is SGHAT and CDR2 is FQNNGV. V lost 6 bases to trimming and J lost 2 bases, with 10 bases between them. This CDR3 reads CASSLRENTEAFF. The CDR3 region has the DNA TGTGCCAGCAGTCTCAGGGAAAACACTGAAGCTTTCTTT.

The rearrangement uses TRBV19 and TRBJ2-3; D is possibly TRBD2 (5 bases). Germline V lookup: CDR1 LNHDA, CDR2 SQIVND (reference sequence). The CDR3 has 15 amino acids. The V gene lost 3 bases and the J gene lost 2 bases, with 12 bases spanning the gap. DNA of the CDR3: TGTGCCAGTAGTATCCAGCGGACCTACACAGATACGCAGTATTTT. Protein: CASSIQRTYTDTQYF.

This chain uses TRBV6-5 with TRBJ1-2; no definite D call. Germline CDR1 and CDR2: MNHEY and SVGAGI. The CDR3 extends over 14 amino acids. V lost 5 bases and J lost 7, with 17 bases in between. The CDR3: CASSEGGSLFGYTF. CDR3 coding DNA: TGTGCCAGCAGTGAAGGCGGTTCCCTGTTTGGCTACACCTTC.

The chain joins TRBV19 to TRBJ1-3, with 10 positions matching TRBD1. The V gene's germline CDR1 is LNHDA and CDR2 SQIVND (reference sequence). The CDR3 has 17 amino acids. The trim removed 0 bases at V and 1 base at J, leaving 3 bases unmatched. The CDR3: CASSIDSGQGSGNTIYF. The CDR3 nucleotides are TGTGCCAGTAGTATAGATTCGGGACAGGGGTCTGGAAACACCATATATTTT.

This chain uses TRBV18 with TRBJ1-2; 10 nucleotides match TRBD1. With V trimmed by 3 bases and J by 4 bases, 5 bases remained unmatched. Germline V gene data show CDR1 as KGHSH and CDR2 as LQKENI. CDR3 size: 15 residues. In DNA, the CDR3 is TGTGCCAGCTCACCGGTGGGGGACAGGGGCTATGGCTACACCTTC. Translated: CASSPVGDRGYGYTF.

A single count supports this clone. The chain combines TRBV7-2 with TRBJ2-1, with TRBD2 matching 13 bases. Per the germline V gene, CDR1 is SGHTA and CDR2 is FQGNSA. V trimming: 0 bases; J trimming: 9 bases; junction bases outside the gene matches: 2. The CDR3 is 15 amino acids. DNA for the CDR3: TGTGCCAGCAGCTTAGCACTAGCGGGGGGGCGTGAGCAGTTCTTC. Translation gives CASSLALAGGREQFF.

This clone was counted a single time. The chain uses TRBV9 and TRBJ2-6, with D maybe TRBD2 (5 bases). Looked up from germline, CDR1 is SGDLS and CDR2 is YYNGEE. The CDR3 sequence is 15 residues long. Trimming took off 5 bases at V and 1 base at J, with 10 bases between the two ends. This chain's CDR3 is CASRDGLSGANVLTF. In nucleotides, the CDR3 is TGTGCCAGCAGGGACGGACTTTCTGGGGCCAACGTCCTGACTTTC.

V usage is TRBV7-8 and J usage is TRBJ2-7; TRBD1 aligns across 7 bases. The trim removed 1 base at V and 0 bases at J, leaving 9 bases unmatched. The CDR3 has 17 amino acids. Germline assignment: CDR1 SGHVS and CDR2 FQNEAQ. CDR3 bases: TGTGCCAGCAGCTTAGGACAGGGCACCTTGTTCTCCTACGAGCAGTACTTC. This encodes CASSLGQGTLFSYEQYF.

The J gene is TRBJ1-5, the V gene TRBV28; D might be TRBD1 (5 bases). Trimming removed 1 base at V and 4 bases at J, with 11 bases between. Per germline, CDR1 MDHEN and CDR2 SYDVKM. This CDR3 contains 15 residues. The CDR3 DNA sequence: TGTGCCAGCAGTTTATCGGGCAGGGTAAATCAGCCCCAGCATTTT. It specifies CASSLSGRVNQPQHF.

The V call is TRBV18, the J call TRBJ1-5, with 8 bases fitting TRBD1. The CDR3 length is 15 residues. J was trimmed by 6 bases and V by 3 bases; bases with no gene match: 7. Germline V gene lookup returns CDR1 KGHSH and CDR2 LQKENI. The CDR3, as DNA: TGTGCCAGCTCACCCCTCAGGGGGCTAAGTCAGCCCCAGCATTTT. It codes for CASSPLRGLSQPQHF.

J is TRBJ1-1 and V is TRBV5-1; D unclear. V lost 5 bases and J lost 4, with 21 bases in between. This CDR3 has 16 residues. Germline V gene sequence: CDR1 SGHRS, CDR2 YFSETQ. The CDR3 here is CASRTDTGPGFTEAFF. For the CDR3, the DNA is TGCGCCAGCAGAACCGACACTGGGCCGGGATTCACTGAAGCTTTCTTT.

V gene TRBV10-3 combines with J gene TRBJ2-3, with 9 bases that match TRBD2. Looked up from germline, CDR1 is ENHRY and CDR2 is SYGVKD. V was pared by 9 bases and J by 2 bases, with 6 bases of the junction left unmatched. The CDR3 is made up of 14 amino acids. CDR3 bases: TGTGCCATGCGGGGGGGGAACCTCACAGATACGCAGTATTTT. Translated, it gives CAMRGGNLTDTQYF.